The 17 T cell receptor beta chains below all came from one sample that was sequenced in a study of STAT5B mutations in CD4+ large granular lymphocyte leukemia. Repertoires were generated with immunoSEQ multiplex PCR, while TCRdb's copy carries only in-frame clones and drops some. Among over 30,000 clones, around 81% were seen once, and the ten largest hold roughly 4.5%. The sequenced sample was CD4+ T cells from blood buffy coats. The receptors here all came from a human donor in good health.

This clone is a singleton in its sample. The chain carries TRBV7-9 and TRBJ2-7, with 11 nucleotides matching TRBD2. The CDR3 has 15 residues. Trimming cost V 3 bases and J 2 bases; bases outside gene matches: 3. Germline loops: CDR1 SEHNR, CDR2 FQNEAQ (reference sequence). CDR3 loop: CASSLGLAETYEQYF. The DNA of the CDR3 is TGTGCCAGCAGCTTGGGACTAGCGGAAACCTACGAGCAGTACTTC.

A word on this clone: At one end, the junction sequence differs from germline, possibly due to a read error. The chain is built from TRBV7-2 and TRBJ1-1; the D is unclear. Germline assignment: CDR1 SGHTA and CDR2 FQGNSA. This CDR3 is 12 amino acids long. CDR3 residues: CASSFDLAEPRF. The CDR3 DNA is TGTGCCAGCAGCTTCGATTTGGCGGAGCCCAGATTT.

The chain couples TRBV27 to TRBJ2-2; tentative D call: TRBD2 (5 bases). The V and J ends lost 7 bases and 6 bases respectively, with 18 bases between them. CDR1 and CDR2 (germline): MNHEY, SMNVEV (reference sequence). CDR3 length equals 15 residues. In DNA form, the CDR3 reads TGTGCCAGCACGTTACGAGAGGGCACGGCCGGGGAGCTGTTTTTT. This gives the protein CASTLREGTAGELFF.

V usage is TRBV7-2 and J usage is TRBJ1-1, with a possible D match to TRBD1 (5 bases). From germline, CDR1 is SGHTA and CDR2 FQGNSA. The CDR3 covers 15 residues. V gave up 1 base and J gave up 5 bases, with 14 bases separating them. The CDR3 loop reads CASSLDAGTGTEAFF. CDR3 bases: TGTGCCAGCAGCTTAGATGCAGGGACGGGGACTGAAGCTTTCTTT.

V is TRBV9 and J is TRBJ2-3, with D possibly called TRBD1 or TRBD2 (5 bases each). The CDR3 is 15 amino acids. V was trimmed by 2 bases and J by 0 bases, leaving 10 bases between them. Germline CDR1 SGDLS, CDR2 YYNGEE. CDR3: CASSVGVGSTDTQYF. CDR3 sequence (DNA): TGTGCCAGCAGCGTGGGGGTAGGTAGCACAGATACGCAGTATTTT. Full variable domain (remainder filled in from reference TRBV9 and TRBJ2-3): DSGVTQTPKHLITATGQRVTLRCSPRSGDLSVYWYQQSLDQGLQFLIQYYNGEERAKGNILERFSAQQFPDLHSELNLSSLELGDSALYFCASSVGVGSTDTQYFGPGTRLTVL.

This chain joins TRBV28 and TRBJ2-7, with D perhaps matching TRBD2 (5 bases). The CDR3 covers 15 residues. CDR1 is MDHEN and CDR2 is SYDVKM in the germline V gene. V lost 2 bases, J lost 4 bases, and 15 bases lay in between. CDR3 coding DNA: TGTGCCAGCAGTTTACACAGTAGTAGGACTTACGAGCAGTACTTC. It yields the protein CASSLHSSRTYEQYF.

The CDR3 nucleotides are TGCGCCAGCTCACAGGGTAACGGGGAGCTGTTTTTT. Its translation is CASSQGNGELFF. The chain carries TRBV10-2 and TRBJ2-2, with D possibly TRBD1 on 6 matching bases. Germline V gene sequence: CDR1 WSHSY, CDR2 SAAADI. This CDR3 is built from 12 residues. V dropped 8 bases and J dropped 7 bases, with 11 bases sitting between them.

The chain recombines TRBV7-2 with TRBJ2-3; a possible D gene is TRBD2 (5 bases). The V gene lost 5 bases and the J gene lost 4 bases, with 13 bases spanning the gap. Germline CDR1 reads SGHTA; CDR2 reads FQGNSA. The CDR3 totals 14 residues. The CDR3 DNA sequence: TGTGCCAGCAGCCTTACTCCTAGCTCAGATACGCAGTATTTT. It encodes CASSLTPSSDTQYF.

The CDR3 here is CASSLLSSGSLGNTDTQYF. CDR3 DNA: TGCGCCAGCAGCTTGTTGTCTAGCGGGAGCCTCGGTAACACAGATACGCAGTATTTT. The chain has TRBV5-1 and TRBJ2-3, with 10 bases lining up with TRBD2. CDR3 length equals 19 residues. J lost 2 bases, V lost 1 base, and 13 bases had no gene match. Germline assignment: CDR1 SGHRS and CDR2 YFSETQ.

The rearrangement uses TRBV27 and TRBJ2-7; 7 bases agree with TRBD2. Trimming removed 0 bases from V and 0 bases from J; junction bases left unmatched: 2. This CDR3 comprises 15 residues. The germline gives CDR1 MNHEY, CDR2 SMNVEV (reference sequence). For the CDR3, the DNA is TGTGCCAGCAGTTTATCTCCTAGCGGCTCCTACGAGCAGTACTTC. Its protein product is CASSLSPSGSYEQYF.

This clone was recorded once. The chain links TRBV7-2 to TRBJ2-3; TRBD2 aligns across 11 bases. There are 17 residues in the CDR3. Germline V gives CDR1 SGHTA, CDR2 FQGNSA. With V trimmed by 3 bases and J by 4 bases, 9 bases remained unmatched. The CDR3 nucleotides read TGTGCCAGCAGCTTGTTAGCGGGAGGGAATACAGCAGATACGCAGTATTTT. This sequence encodes CASSLLAGGNTADTQYF.

V is TRBV4-1 and J is TRBJ2-4, with D perhaps given as TRBD1 or TRBD2 (5 bases each). Germline values: CDR1 MGHRA, CDR2 YSYEKL. The CDR3 contains 16 residues. Trimming took 4 bases from V and 7 from J, leaving 20 bases between them. The CDR3 loop is CASSLGTVVQTNIQYF. The CDR3 DNA sequence: TGCGCCAGCAGCCTCGGGACGGTCGTTCAAACTAACATTCAGTACTTC.

The chain is built from TRBV11-2 and TRBJ1-1; D is ambiguous. The CDR3 is made up of 12 amino acids. V was shortened by 1 base and J by 11 bases, with 11 bases between the two germline ends. Germline V gene lookup returns CDR1 SGHAT and CDR2 FQNNGV. CDR3 loop: CASSLGTSVAFF. DNA for the CDR3: TGTGCCAGCAGCTTAGGGACCTCCGTGGCTTTCTTT. Filled out from reference TRBV11-2 and TRBJ1-1, the complete variable domain reads EAGVAQSPRYKIIEKRQSVAFWCNPISGHATLYWYQQILGQGPKLLIQFQNNGVVDDSQLPKDRFSAERLKGVDSTLKIQPAKLEDSAVYLCASSLGTSVAFFGQGTRLTVV.

The rearrangement uses TRBV6-5 and TRBJ1-1; D is unclear. CDR1 MNHEY and CDR2 SVGAGI come from the germline V gene. V was shortened by 5 bases and J by 3 bases, with 10 bases between the two germline ends. The CDR3 consists of 13 residues. CDR3 bases: TGTGCCAGCAGTGACGGGGTCTACACTGAAGCTTTCTTT. Amino acids: CASSDGVYTEAFF.

The gene calls are TRBV4-3 and TRBJ2-1; 7 bases are a match to TRBD2. V shed 0 bases and J 12 bases; nucleotides not matched to a gene: 17. CDR3 length: 17 amino acids. CDR1 is LGHNA, CDR2 YSLEER, per germline. CDR3 in amino acids: CASSQDPRAGVSSGQFF. In nucleotides, the CDR3 is TGCGCCAGCAGCCAAGATCCCAGGGCGGGAGTAAGTAGTGGGCAGTTCTTC.

This clone was picked up a small number of times. The J gene is TRBJ2-7, the V gene TRBV7-2, with 10 bases lining up with TRBD2. The CDR3 runs 14 residues. Germline V CDR1 and CDR2: SGHTA, FQGNSA. The J segment lost 1 base and the V segment lost 4 bases, leaving 1 base of the junction unmatched. This CDR3 is CASSSTSGSYEQYF. The CDR3 DNA is TGTGCCAGCAGCTCGACTAGCGGGTCCTACGAGCAGTACTTC.

The J gene is TRBJ2-7, the V gene TRBV28; 15 bases are a match to TRBD2. The CDR3 extends over 16 amino acids. Germline V gives CDR1 MDHEN, CDR2 SYDVKM. The trim removed 6 bases at V and 2 bases at J, leaving 5 bases unmatched. DNA for the CDR3: TGTGCCAGCAGCCCCGGACTAGCGGGAGGGGCCTACGAGCAGTACTTC. This sequence encodes CASSPGLAGGAYEQYF.